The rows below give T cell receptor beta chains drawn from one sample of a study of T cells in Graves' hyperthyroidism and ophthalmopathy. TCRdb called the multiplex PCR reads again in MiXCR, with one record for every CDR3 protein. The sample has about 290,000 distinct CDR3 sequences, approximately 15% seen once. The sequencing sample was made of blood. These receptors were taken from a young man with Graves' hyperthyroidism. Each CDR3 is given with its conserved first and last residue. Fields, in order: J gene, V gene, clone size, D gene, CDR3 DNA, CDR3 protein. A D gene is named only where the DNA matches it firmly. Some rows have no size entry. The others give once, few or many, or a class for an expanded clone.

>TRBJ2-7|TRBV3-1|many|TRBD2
TGTGCCAGCAGCCAAGTTCGGGAGGGCGAGCAGTACTTC
CASSQVREGEQYF
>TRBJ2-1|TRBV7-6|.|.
TGTGCCAGCAGCTCCCCTCCTACTTACAATGAGCAGTTCTTC
CASSSPPTYNEQFF
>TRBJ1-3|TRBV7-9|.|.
TGTTTAGGTGGGGCTCCTAGCTCTGGAAACACCATATATTTT
CLGGAPSSGNTIYF
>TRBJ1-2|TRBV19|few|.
TGTGCCAGTAGTATAGTGAACTATGGCTACACCTTC
CASSIVNYGYTF
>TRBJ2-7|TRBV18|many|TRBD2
TGTGCCAGCTCACCGGGGACTAGCGGGACCACCGAGCAGTACTTC
CASSPGTSGTTEQYF
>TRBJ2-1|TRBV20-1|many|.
TGCAGTGCTAGGCAGCCTTGGGACACCGAATTCAATGAGCAGTTCTTC
CSARQPWDTEFNEQFF
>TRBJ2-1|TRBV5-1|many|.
TGCGCCAGCAGCCGCGCACTAGATGAGCAGTTCTTC
CASSRALDEQFF
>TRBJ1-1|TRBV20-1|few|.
TGCAGTGCTAGAGATGAGGGAGTCCATAGGGCTGAAGCTTTCTTT
CSARDEGVHRAEAFF
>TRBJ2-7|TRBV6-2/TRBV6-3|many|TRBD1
TGTGCCAGCGGGGACAGGGGCTACGAGCAGTACTTC
CASGDRGYEQYF
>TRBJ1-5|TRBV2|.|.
TGTGCCAGCAGTTACTCGATTGGTGTAGGGGAGGAGGGTCAGCCCCAGCATTTT
CASSYSIGVGEEGQPQHF
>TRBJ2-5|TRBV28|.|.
TGTGCCAGCAGAACGAAGGGCTGGACCCTGGAGACCCAGTACTTC
CASRTKGWTLETQYF
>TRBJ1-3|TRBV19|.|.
TGTGCCAGTGGGACACCCGGAAACACCATATATTTT
CASGTPGNTIYF
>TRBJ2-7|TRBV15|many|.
TGTGCCACCAGCAGGGGGAACGGACGGACCTACGAGCAGTACTTC
CATSRGNGRTYEQYF
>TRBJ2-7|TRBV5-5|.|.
TGTGCCAGCAGCCCGGGAACAGGCACGGAGCAGTACTTC
CASSPGTGTEQYF
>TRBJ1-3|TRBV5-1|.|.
TGCGCCAGCAGCTTGGGCTCTTCCCAGGGAAACACCATATATTTT
CASSLGSSQGNTIYF
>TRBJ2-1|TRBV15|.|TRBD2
TGTGCCACCAGCAGAGTGGGACTAGCGGGGCACAATGAGCAGTTCTTC
CATSRVGLAGHNEQFF
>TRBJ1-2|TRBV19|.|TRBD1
TGTGCCAGTACCCACTCCCCGGACAGGGGCTCGGCTGGCTACACCTTC
CASTHSPDRGSAGYTF
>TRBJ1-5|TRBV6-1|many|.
TGTGCCACCACGAGTGGGGGTTTTGGGGGTCAGCCCCAGCATTTT
CATTSGGFGGQPQHF
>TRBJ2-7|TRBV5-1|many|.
TGCGCCAGCAGCCCGGGACACAACTCGGGGGACGAGCAGTACTTC
CASSPGHNSGDEQYF
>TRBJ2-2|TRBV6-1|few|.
TGTGCCAGCAGGGCTTACACCGGGGAGCTGTTTTTT
CASRAYTGELFF
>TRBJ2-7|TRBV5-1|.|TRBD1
TGCGCCAGCAGCTCTAGACAGGGGGTTTCGGTCGAGCAGTACTTC
CASSSRQGVSVEQYF
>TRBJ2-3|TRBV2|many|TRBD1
TGTGCCAGCAGTGAAATCGGGACAGGGACAGATACGCAGTATTTT
CASSEIGTGTDTQYF
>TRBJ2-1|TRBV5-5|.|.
TGTGCCAGCAGCTTTATGGACGCGAACTTGTTCTTC
CASSFMDANLFF
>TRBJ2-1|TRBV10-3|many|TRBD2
TGTGCCATCAGTGGCGGCGGGGGAGCCAATGAGCAGTTCTTC
CAISGGGGANEQFF
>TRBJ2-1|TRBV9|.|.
TGTGCCAGCAGCGTAGGAGACAGAAACAATGAGCAGTTCTTC
CASSVGDRNNEQFF
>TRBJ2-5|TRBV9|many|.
TGTGCCAGCAGCGTAGCAGGGGAGACCCAGTACTTC
CASSVAGETQYF
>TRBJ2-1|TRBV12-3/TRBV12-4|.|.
TGTGCCAGCAGTTTAGCGGCTAGCGCCAAGCTCTACAATGAGCAGTTCTTC
CASSLAASAKLYNEQFF
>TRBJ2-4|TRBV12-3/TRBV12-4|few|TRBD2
TGTGCCAGCAGTTTTCTAGCGGGGGAAAAAAACATTCAGTACTTC
CASSFLAGEKNIQYF
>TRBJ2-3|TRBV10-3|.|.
TGTGCCATCAGTGAGTCAAACACAGATACGCAGTATTTT
CAISESNTDTQYF
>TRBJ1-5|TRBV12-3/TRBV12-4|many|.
TGTGCCAGCAATCGGGGATATAGCAATCAGCCCCAGCATTTT
CASNRGYSNQPQHF